A single sample is the source of the 27 T cell receptor beta chains below, sequenced in a study of T cells in Graves' hyperthyroidism and ophthalmopathy. Amplification of TCR beta CDR3 regions was performed using RNA transcripts as template. First-round RT-PCR targeting the TCR CDR3 was performed with the HTBI primer set. TCRdb processed the multiplex PCR reads anew with MiXCR; each CDR3 protein has one entry. The data hold over 45,000 distinct CDR3 sequences, with around 48% observed a single time. The sequencing input was blood. The receptors derive from a woman aged 25 to 39 with Graves' ophthalmopathy.

This clonotype appeared many times. The chain couples TRBV13 to TRBJ2-2; 7 bases match TRBD2. The trim removed 2 bases at V and 6 bases at J, leaving 9 bases unmatched. The CDR3 has 16 amino acids. Germline CDR1 is PRHDT and CDR2 is FYEKMQ (reference sequence). For the CDR3, the DNA is TGTGCCAGCAGCTTATTCCTAGCGGCCCATCCCGGGGAGCTGTTTTTT. Its translation is CASSLFLAAHPGELFF.

A word on this clonotype: Mismatch with germline at one junction end may stem from a read error. The V and J genes are TRBV14 and TRBJ2-6; possible D gene TRBD1, 5 bases. Germline V gene sequence: CDR1 SGHDN, CDR2 FVKESK. CDR3 length equals 16 residues. The CDR3 DNA reads as TGTGCCAGCAGCCCCGGGCTGTGCTCTGGGGCCAACGTCCCGACTTTC. The encoded protein is CASSPGLCSGANVPTF.

This clonotype was picked up many times. This rearrangement joins TRBV20-1 to TRBJ2-2; the D gene is possibly TRBD2 (5 bases). The CDR3 totals 14 residues. CDR1 and CDR2 (germline): DFQATT, SNEGSKA (reference sequence). V lost 0 bases and J 3 bases, leaving 8 bases between the germline ends. The CDR3 spells CSARDPRDTGELFF. In nucleotides, the CDR3 is TGCAGTGCTAGAGATCCGAGGGACACCGGGGAGCTGTTTTTT.

Of note for this clonotype: One end of the junction varies from germline; a read error may be responsible. The chain employs TRBV7-3 and TRBJ2-2, with D possibly being TRBD2 (5 bases). The CDR3 extends over 12 amino acids. Germline lookup yields CDR1 SGHTA and CDR2 FQGTGA. The CDR3 protein is CASGLDTGELFF. Here the CDR3 DNA reads TGTGCCAGCGGCTTAGACACCGGGGAACTGTTTTTT.

This rearrangement joins TRBV7-2 to TRBJ1-6, with D possibly matching TRBD1 (5 bases). This CDR3 has 15 residues. Trimming removed 5 bases at V and 4 bases at J, with 12 bases between. CDR1 and CDR2 from the germline V gene are SGHTA and FQGNSA. CDR3 bases: TGTGCCAGCAGCGCCTCGGGACGGTATAATTCACCCCTCCACTTT. It encodes CASSASGRYNSPLHF.

This clonotype occurred many times. The V and J genes are TRBV5-1 and TRBJ1-2; 8 nucleotides agree with TRBD1. Germline V CDR1 and CDR2: SGHRS, YFSETQ. V dropped 8 bases and J dropped 3; count of bases not matched to a gene: 9. This CDR3 has 14 residues. The CDR3 nucleotides read TGCGCCAGTAGCCAGGGGGCCTCCTACTATGGCTACACCTTC. It specifies CASSQGASYYGYTF.

With respect to this clonotype: No conserved phenylalanine or tryptophan is present at the end of the CDR3, so a read error is the likely explanation. V is TRBV12-3 or TRBV12-4 and J is TRBJ1-1; D remains ambiguous. The CDR3 is 13 amino acids. V gave up 5 bases and J gave up 6 bases, with 13 bases separating them. The CDR3 sequence: CASSPARSAEAFL. CDR3 coding DNA: TGTGCCAGCAGTCCCGCCCGAAGCGCTGAAGCTTTCCTT.

The chain recombines TRBV7-9 with TRBJ1-6, with TRBD1 matching over 11 bases. Germline V gives CDR1 SEHNR, CDR2 FQNEAQ (reference sequence). The CDR3 contains 15 residues. Losses at the gene ends were 5 bases for V and 8 bases for J; bases not matched to a gene: 5. CDR3 sequence (DNA): TGTGCCAGCAGCATCGGACAGGGGGCGGATTCACCCCTCCACTTT. This translates into CASSIGQGADSPLHF.

This clonotype was observed a single time. A junction boundary mismatches the germline segment, possibly from a read error. This chain connects TRBV2 to TRBJ2-1, with TRBD1 identical over 8 bases. The V gene's germline CDR1 is SNHLY and CDR2 FYNNEI. The CDR3 has 14 amino acids. CDR3 protein: CVSSEDRGGVEQFF. The CDR3 DNA sequence: TGTGTCAGCAGTGAAGACAGGGGCGGGGTTGAGCAGTTCTTC.

There are many counts of this clonotype. The chain employs TRBV28 and TRBJ1-3; TRBD1 is a possible D gene (5 bases). V was shortened by 3 bases and J by 4 bases, with 7 bases between the two germline ends. Germline V lookup: CDR1 MDHEN, CDR2 SYDVKM. The CDR3 is 13 residues long. CDR3 in amino acids: CASSFSGGNTIYF. The CDR3 DNA reads TGTGCCAGCAGTTTTTCAGGGGGAAACACCATATATTTT.

This clonotype appeared many times. The J gene is TRBJ1-2, the V gene TRBV19, with D hard to call. The CDR3 has 13 amino acids. V lost 2 bases and J lost 4, with 8 bases in between. Germline V gene sequence: CDR1 LNHDA, CDR2 SQIVND (reference sequence). CDR3 in amino acids: CASSISATYGYTF. In DNA form, the CDR3 reads TGTGCCAGTAGTATATCGGCTACCTATGGCTACACCTTC.

This clonotype was seen more than once but under ten times. V is TRBV27 and J is TRBJ1-2; D ambiguous. The CDR3 runs 16 residues. V lost 6 bases, J lost 4 bases, and 21 bases lay in between. Per the germline V gene, CDR1 is MNHEY and CDR2 is SMNVEV (reference sequence). The CDR3 protein is CASSRRTSPSVYGYTF. CDR3 sequence (DNA): TGTGCCAGCAGCCGAAGGACTTCTCCCAGTGTCTATGGCTACACCTTC.

In the case of this clonotype: One junction end does not reproduce the germline sequence, and a read error may be involved. The chain recombines TRBV6-1 with TRBJ1-1; D remains ambiguous. From germline, CDR1 is MNHNS and CDR2 SASEGT. The CDR3 loop spans 8 amino acids. The CDR3 here is CASTEAFF. The CDR3, as DNA: TGTGCCAGCACTGAAGCTTTCTTT.

This chain links TRBV30 with TRBJ2-7; 8 bases are a match to TRBD1. V lost 3 bases, J lost 2 bases, and 3 bases stayed unmatched. Germline V lookup: CDR1 GTSNPN, CDR2 SVGIG (reference sequence). The CDR3 is made up of 13 amino acids. The CDR3 loop reads CAWRTGGAYEQYF. Written as DNA, the CDR3 is TGTGCCTGGAGAACAGGGGGTGCCTACGAGCAGTACTTC.

By share, this clonotype counts as medium-sized. CDR3 loop: CATSRRDGEQYF. The CDR3 coding sequence is TGTGCCACCAGCAGGCGGGATGGCGAGCAGTACTTC. The rearrangement uses TRBV15 and TRBJ2-7; D might be TRBD2 (6 bases). The CDR3 loop spans 12 amino acids. V was cut by 3 bases and J by 6 bases, with 9 bases left in between. Germline CDR1 reads LNHNV; CDR2 reads YYDKDF (reference sequence).

This clonotype was seen at least ten times. This sequence joins TRBV7-2 and TRBJ2-3; 7 bases map to TRBD2. Germline V lookup: CDR1 SGHTA, CDR2 FQGNSA. V lost 1 base, J lost 1 base, and 5 bases stayed unmatched. The CDR3 spans 16 residues. Here the CDR3 reads CASSLGLGGGTDTQYF. CDR3 DNA sequence: TGTGCCAGCAGCTTAGGGTTGGGGGGGGGCACAGATACGCAGTATTTT. The full variable domain, in which reference TRBV7-2 and TRBJ2-3 provide the parts outside the CDR3, is GAGVSQSPSNKVTEKGKDVELRCDPISGHTALYWYRQSLGQGLEFLIYFQGNSAPDKSGLPSDRFSAERTGGSVSTLTIQRTQQEDSAVYLCASSLGLGGGTDTQYFGPGTRLTVL.

This clonotype was recorded many times. V and J are TRBV19 and TRBJ1-3; D ambiguous. The CDR3 covers 14 residues. Trimming took 6 bases from V and 0 from J, leaving 9 bases between them. Per germline, CDR1 LNHDA and CDR2 SQIVND (reference sequence). CDR3 protein: CASRKVSSGNTIYF. The CDR3 DNA is TGTGCCAGTAGAAAAGTCAGCTCTGGAAACACCATATATTTT.

Comment on this clonotype: One junction end does not reproduce the germline sequence, and a read error may be involved. The J gene is TRBJ2-7, the V gene TRBV24-1; D possibly corresponds to TRBD2 (5 bases). Germline V lookup: CDR1 KGHDR, CDR2 SFDVKD. This CDR3 contains 17 residues. The CDR3 reads CAISDPAVGVGPYEQYF. The DNA of the CDR3 is TGTGCCATCAGTGATCCCGCGGTGGGAGTAGGCCCCTACGAGCAGTACTTC.

This rearrangement joins TRBV9 to TRBJ1-2, with a tentative D call TRBD1 (5 bases). Germline CDR1 and CDR2: SGDLS and YYNGEE. The V end was cut by 4 bases, the J end by 4 bases, with 14 bases between. The CDR3 totals 14 residues. The CDR3 coding sequence is TGTGCCAGCAGCCCAGGGATGGGGAGCTATGGCTACACCTTC. This gives the protein CASSPGMGSYGYTF.

This clonotype was counted at least ten times. This chain connects TRBV20-1 to TRBJ2-5, with D perhaps matching TRBD1 or TRBD2 (5 bases each). This CDR3 spans 14 amino acids. The germline gives CDR1 DFQATT, CDR2 SNEGSKA (reference sequence). The V end was cut by 3 bases, the J end by 5 bases, with 16 bases between. CDR3 sequence (DNA): TGCAGTGCTAGGGCGCCGCAGGGCGGGGAGACCCAGTACTTC. Protein product: CSARAPQGGETQYF.

The V and J genes are TRBV24-1 and TRBJ1-1, with 9 bases aligning to TRBD1. The CDR3 is 13 amino acids. CDR1 and CDR2 from the germline V gene are KGHDR and SFDVKD. Trimming at V came to 7 bases and at J to 1 base, leaving 0 bases not matched to a gene. CDR3: CATRDRGNTEAFF. The CDR3 coding sequence is TGTGCCACCAGGGACAGGGGGAACACTGAAGCTTTCTTT.

The CDR3 is CASRLVASGHNEQFF. CDR3 in DNA: TGTGCCAGCAGACTGGTAGCTAGCGGTCACAATGAGCAGTTCTTC. The V and J genes are TRBV9 and TRBJ2-1; 7 bases map to TRBD2. Germline values: CDR1 SGDLS, CDR2 YYNGEE. Trimming removed 5 bases from V and 5 bases from J; junction bases left unmatched: 10. The CDR3 has 15 residues.

This clonotype was observed at least ten times. The rearrangement uses TRBV19 and TRBJ2-6; TRBD1 matches at 8 bases. Germline V lookup: CDR1 LNHDA, CDR2 SQIVND (reference sequence). V lost 3 bases and J lost 3; bases outside the gene matches: 7. The CDR3 sequence is 17 residues long. The CDR3 sequence is CASSIPMTGVGANVLTF. CDR3 nucleotide sequence: TGTGCCAGTAGTATTCCTATGACAGGGGTTGGGGCCAACGTCCTGACTTTC.

This clonotype was found many times. This chain links TRBV24-1 with TRBJ1-5; D ambiguous. CDR1 is KGHDR, CDR2 SFDVKD, per germline. The CDR3 consists of 12 residues. Trimming removed 12 bases at V and 3 bases at J, with 11 bases between. The CDR3 nucleotides read TGTGCCCCCCACGGGGACAATCAGCCCCAGCATTTT. Its translation is CAPHGDNQPQHF.

Concerning this clonotype itself: The germline gene is not matched at one end of the junction; a read error may be the cause. The CDR3 coding sequence is TGTGCCAGCAGGTGGCTCCCCAACACTGAAGCTTTC. Its translation is CASRWLPNTEAF. This rearrangement joins TRBV2 to TRBJ2-6; no clear D. Per the germline V gene, CDR1 is SNHLY and CDR2 is FYNNEI. This CDR3 has 12 amino acids.

This chain connects TRBV20-1 to TRBJ2-7; D is possibly TRBD1 (5 bases). Trimming left V 0 bases short and J 6 bases short, with 12 bases between. The CDR3 is 13 residues long. Per the germline V gene, CDR1 is DFQATT and CDR2 is SNEGSKA (reference sequence). The CDR3 loop reads CSARDRGDSEQYF. The CDR3 DNA is TGCAGTGCTAGAGATAGGGGTGACAGCGAGCAGTACTTC.

Concerning this clonotype itself: At one boundary the junction diverges from the germline segment, which might be a read error. The CDR3 reads CSARHLAGTASYNEQSF. CDR3 DNA: TGCAGTGCTAGACACCTAGCGGGTACCGCCTCCTACAATGAGCAGTCCTTC. This chain joins TRBV20-1 and TRBJ2-1, with TRBD2 identical over 8 bases. The CDR3 runs 17 residues. CDR1 and CDR2 from the germline V gene are DFQATT and SNEGSKA (reference sequence).